This T cell receptor (beta chain) originates from a study of T cell responses to AZD1222 COVID-19 vaccine. Broader study findings: Scientists sampled the repertoires only once the peak T cell response had passed. The number of AZD1222 recipients seropositive at baseline was only six. Across the whole spike, CD4 TCRs peaked at regions 160-218 and 743-854. Donors were mostly white British, more females; clonal diversity possibly underestimated.

Produced via immunoSEQ multiplex PCR; TCRdb's table is partial and in-frame only. The sample holds more than 110,000 clones, over 85% seen once. CDR3 length: 16 amino acids. Germline lookup yields CDR1 SNHLY and CDR2 FYNNEI. The ends lost 4 bases at V and 10 bases at J; junction bases unmatched: 11. On this clone itself: Antigen specificity is unknown.

The sample consisted of peripheral blood, taken on day 0 of AZD1222 vaccination. The sequence was collected from an adult in good health. This chain links TRBV2 with TRBJ2-1, with TRBD2 identical over 12 bases. The CDR3 DNA sequence: TGTGCCAGCAGTGTCCTAGCGGGAGGGTCTGGCGGCGAGCAGTTCTTC. The encoded protein is CASSVLAGGSGGEQFF.